This TCR beta chain was found in a study of T-cell reconstitution after alpha-beta-depleted transplantation in children. This clonotype was recorded many times. Its antigen is currently unknown. Preparation of the TCRbeta library involved a method that used unique molecular identifiers. MiXCR, run by TCRdb on the PCR reads, gives a single entry per CDR3 protein. Of around 700,000 distinct CDR3 sequences in the sample, 13% are singletons; the top ten hold 0.79%. Study findings and constraints: Newly made T cells mostly supplied T-cell counts and diversity one year after transplant.

V gave up 7 bases and J gave up 6 bases; unmatched junction bases: 3. CDR1 and CDR2 from the germline V gene are DFQATT and SNEGSKA (reference sequence). This CDR3 comprises 12 residues. The sample here was PBMCs, taken before TCRalphabeta/CD19-depleted stem cell transplant. V usage is TRBV20-1 and J usage is TRBJ2-1, with 10 bases identical to TRBD2. The clonotype originates from a girl aged 2 to 10 with congenital amegakaryocytic thrombocytopenia, due to receive a stem cell transplant. The CDR3 DNA is TGCAGTGGAGCGGGAGGGTCCAATGAGCAGTTCTTC. Translating it yields CSGAGGSNEQFF.